This T cell receptor (beta chain) is from a study of vaccination and CD4 T cells after COVID-19. At the level of the study: After vaccination, a few convalescent patients were sampled at day 14 and at days 161 to 241. Overall study findings and caveats: Convalescent patients' clones that were vaccine-specific were spike mono-reactive in 304 of 307 cases.

CDR1 SNHLY and CDR2 FYNNEI come from the germline V gene. This CDR3 comprises 14 residues. Trimming at V came to 7 bases and at J to 0 bases, leaving 4 bases not matched to a gene. This clonotype was seen more than once but under ten times. Its antigen is currently unknown. Time point defined: late sampling 161 to 241 days after vaccination in a few convalescent patients. Treatment indicated: approximately 10-day PBMC culture with coronavirus spike peptide pools or control peptides (ViraFEST assay). Following expansion of antigen-specific T cells with peptide pools, ViraFEST then sequenced TCRs. Once obtained from cultured CD4+ T cells, the DNA was sequenced using the Oncomine TCR Beta short-read assay. In TCRdb, the PCR reads were re-called with MiXCR into one record per CDR3 protein. The sample records approximately 18,000 distinct CDR3 sequences, 44% being singletons.

The sequencing here drew on CD4+ T cells from blood, cultured in vitro, taken about 7 months after SARS-CoV-2 vaccination. The sequence came from a human donor who had recovered from COVID-19. This chain uses TRBV2 with TRBJ1-1, with TRBD1 matching over 8 bases. In nucleotides, the CDR3 is TGTGCCAGCAACTCAGGGGGCCTGAACACTGAAGCTTTCTTT. The encoded protein is CASNSGGLNTEAFF. Looking up the rest from reference TRBV2 and TRBJ1-1 gives the full variable domain: EPEVTQTPSHQVTQMGQEVILRCVPISNHLYFYWYRQILGQKVEFLVSFYNNEISEKSEIFDDQFSVERPDGSNFTLKIRSTKLEDSAMYFCASNSGGLNTEAFFGQGTRLTVV.